A single sample is the source of the 20 T cell receptor beta chains below, sequenced in a study of Ad26.COV2.S vaccination and SARS-CoV-2 variants (dated by TCRdb to about 2021). Receptors were amplified or captured by the immunoSEQ multiplex PCR assay. Held by TCRdb, this immuneACCESS table contains in-frame sequences only and omits some clones. Under half of the omission traces to an unresolved V gene where checked; the cause of the rest is unknown. Recorded for this sample are about 680,000 clones; 89% of them occurred a single time. The ten largest clones capture roughly 1.5% of the sample. The meaning of the sample's treatment or condition label: 19 received Ad26.COV2.S at low or high dose, single or two shots; about 5 received placebo; per-sample allocation not given. For vaccine and placebo recipients, repertoires were sequenced using samples collected on day 63 after the first injection.

The sequencing used peripheral blood, collected in a trial of Ad26.COV2.S vaccine versus placebo. The origin of the receptors is a person aged 18-65 years who received the Ad26.COV2.S COVID-19 vaccine or a placebo.

Here the CDR3 reads CASGGGRTGNTGELFF. The CDR3, as DNA: TGTGCCAGCGGTGGGGGGAGGACAGGGAACACCGGGGAGCTGTTTTTT. The V and J genes are TRBV6-1 and TRBJ2-2, with D possibly matching TRBD1 (7 bases). This CDR3 contains 16 residues. Trimming removed 8 bases from V and 1 base from J, with 17 bases in between. Germline loops: CDR1 MNHNS, CDR2 SASEGT.

The V call is TRBV12-5, the J call TRBJ1-1; no firm D call. This CDR3 has 14 residues. Germline V lookup: CDR1 LGHNT, CDR2 FRNRAP. The V gene lost 1 base and the J gene lost 2 bases, with 8 bases spanning the gap. The CDR3 region has the DNA TGTGCTAGTGGTTTGGGTAGCGATAACACTGAAGCTTTCTTT. Translating it yields CASGLGSDNTEAFF.

The chain is built from TRBV30 and TRBJ2-1, with TRBD1 matching over 7 bases. After removal of 2 bases from V and 0 bases from J, the junction contained 7 bases not matched to a gene. The germline gives CDR1 GTSNPN, CDR2 SVGIG (reference sequence). The CDR3 loop spans 16 amino acids. The chain's CDR3 is CAWSPGGRGSYNEQFF. DNA of the CDR3: TGTGCCTGGAGTCCAGGGGGAAGAGGCTCCTACAATGAGCAGTTCTTC.

This sequence joins TRBV4-3 and TRBJ2-3, with 12 positions matching TRBD2. Germline trimming cut 2 bases from V and 3 bases from J; bases unmatched to any gene: 9. The CDR3 sequence is 18 residues long. Germline CDR1 is LGHNA and CDR2 is YSLEER. DNA for the CDR3: TGCGCCAGCAGCCAAAGACTAGCGGGGGATTTTGGGACAGATACGCAGTATTTT. Translated: CASSQRLAGDFGTDTQYF.

The chain couples TRBV24-1 to TRBJ1-5, with 11 bases identical to TRBD1. Germline V gene lookup returns CDR1 KGHDR and CDR2 SFDVKD. This CDR3 comprises 16 residues. Trimming removed 2 bases from V and 6 bases from J; junction bases left unmatched: 5. The CDR3 nucleotides read TGTGCCACCAGTGATTCTGGACAGGGGGCTTTTCAGCCCCAGCATTTT. This translates into CATSDSGQGAFQPQHF.

The chain joins TRBV10-2 to TRBJ1-2; 9 bases match TRBD1. The germline gives CDR1 WSHSY, CDR2 SAAADI. V gave up 5 bases and J gave up 4 bases; unmatched junction bases: 8. CDR3 length: 15 residues. The CDR3 DNA reads as TGCGCCAGCAGTCCTGGACAGGGGTCCATCTATGGCTACACCTTC. It specifies CASSPGQGSIYGYTF.

The chain carries TRBV4-2 and TRBJ2-7; D uncertain. There are 15 residues in the CDR3. V lost 2 bases to trimming and J lost 0 bases, with 11 bases between them. Germline CDR1 reads LGHNA; CDR2 reads YNFKEQ. CDR3 amino acids: CASSQLQTDSYEQYF. CDR3 nucleotide sequence: TGTGCCAGCAGCCAACTTCAGACGGACTCCTACGAGCAGTACTTC.

J is TRBJ2-2 and V is TRBV2; D perhaps matches TRBD1 (5 bases). V gave up 4 bases and J gave up 5 bases, with 11 bases separating them. CDR3 length: 14 amino acids. The germline V gene has CDR1 SNHLY and CDR2 FYNNEI. CDR3 region: CASSGQGWTGELFF. For the CDR3, the DNA is TGTGCCAGCAGTGGGCAGGGATGGACCGGGGAGCTGTTTTTT.

For the CDR3, the DNA is TGTGCCACGCGTTCCGGGACAGGGGGGCAAGAGACCCAGTACTTC. It is translated as CATRSGTGGQETQYF. The gene calls are TRBV10-3 and TRBJ2-5, with TRBD1 identical over 11 bases. Germline V lookup: CDR1 ENHRY, CDR2 SYGVKD. The CDR3 covers 15 residues. V gave up 10 bases and J gave up 2 bases; unmatched junction bases: 9.

This chain connects TRBV7-2 to TRBJ1-4; D might be TRBD1 (6 bases). The CDR3 is 15 amino acids. The ends were cut back, 1 base at V and 2 bases at J, with 8 bases in the middle. From germline, CDR1 is SGHTA and CDR2 FQGNSA. CDR3 region: CASSLGGGTNEKLFF. The CDR3 DNA sequence: TGTGCCAGCAGCTTAGGAGGGGGGACTAATGAAAAACTGTTTTTT.

This chain uses TRBV12-5 with TRBJ2-7; the D call may be TRBD1 or TRBD2 (5 bases each). The V gene lost 0 bases and the J gene lost 1 base, with 16 bases spanning the gap. This CDR3 region has 17 residues. Germline CDR1 LGHNT, CDR2 FRNRAP. The CDR3, as DNA: TGTGCTAGTGGTTTGGTAAGGGGTCGCCGGGGATCCTACGAGCAGTACTTC. It is translated as CASGLVRGRRGSYEQYF.

The rearrangement links TRBV5-1 to TRBJ2-1, with TRBD1 matching 7 bases. V dropped 1 base and J dropped 7; count of bases not matched to a gene: 2. CDR1 is SGHRS and CDR2 is YFSETQ in the germline V gene. This CDR3 is built from 13 residues. CDR3 nucleotide sequence: TGCGCCAGCAGCTTGCAGGGGGTGAATGAGCAGTTCTTC. This encodes CASSLQGVNEQFF.

The chain employs TRBV7-2 and TRBJ1-2, with 9 bases fitting TRBD1. The length of the CDR3 is 15 residues. Trimming took 8 bases from V and 2 from J; bases not matched to a gene: 9. Germline assignment: CDR1 SGHTA and CDR2 FQGNSA. The CDR3 DNA reads as TGTGCCAGCCGCGCGAACGGACAGGGGAACTATGGCTACACCTTC. Encoded protein: CASRANGQGNYGYTF.

The V call is TRBV6-5, the J call TRBJ1-5; D is undetermined. This CDR3 is built from 14 residues. Germline values: CDR1 MNHEY, CDR2 SVGAGI. The germline V and J ends were trimmed by 2 bases and 0 bases, with 5 bases remaining between them. The CDR3 loop is CASSYLGSNQPQHF. The CDR3 region has the DNA TGTGCCAGCAGTTACCTTGGTAGCAATCAGCCCCAGCATTTT.

CDR3 amino acids: CASSYGLNTEAFF. CDR3 coding DNA: TGTGCCAGCAGTTATGGATTGAACACTGAAGCTTTCTTT. The V and J genes are TRBV27 and TRBJ1-1; D unresolved. CDR1 and CDR2 (germline): MNHEY, SMNVEV (reference sequence). The CDR3 totals 13 residues. Trimming left V 4 bases short and J 0 bases short, with 6 bases between.

The chain is built from TRBV5-6 and TRBJ2-7; weak D call: TRBD1 (5 bases). V was shortened by 4 bases and J by 3 bases, with 14 bases between the two germline ends. The CDR3 consists of 14 residues. Germline CDR1 SGHDT, CDR2 YYEEEE. The CDR3, as DNA: TGTGCCAGCAGCGGGGCCGAGTTTGGCTACGAGCAGTACTTC. This gives the protein CASSGAEFGYEQYF. The full variable domain, its missing parts supplied by reference TRBV5-6 and TRBJ2-7, is DAGVTQSPTHLIKTRGQQVTLRCSPKSGHDTVSWYQQALGQGPQFIFQYYEEEERQRGNFPDRFSGHQFPNYSSELNVNALLLGDSALYLCASSGAEFGYEQYFGPGTRLTVT.

The chain couples TRBV29-1 to TRBJ1-1; the D is unclear. V shed 6 bases and J shed 4 bases, with 12 bases lying between them. The CDR3 covers 12 residues. Per the germline V gene, CDR1 is SQVTM and CDR2 is ANQGSEA. The CDR3 coding sequence is TGCAGCGTCTCTGGACGGTTCACTGAAGCTTTCTTT. This sequence encodes CSVSGRFTEAFF.

This chain uses TRBV5-6 with TRBJ2-3; no firm D call. The CDR3 loop spans 13 amino acids. Looked up from germline, CDR1 is SGHDT and CDR2 is YYEEEE. The ends were cut back, 1 base at V and 0 bases at J, with 3 bases in the middle. The CDR3 DNA sequence: TGTGCCAGCAGCTTGTCTAGCACAGATACGCAGTATTTT. Encoded protein: CASSLSSTDTQYF.

The table lists this clone with many counts. The chain links TRBV5-6 to TRBJ1-2, with TRBD1 as a possible D gene (5 bases). In germline, CDR1 is SGHDT, CDR2 YYEEEE. The V end lost 4 bases, the J end lost 4 bases, and 8 bases lay between the germline ends. The CDR3 is 12 residues long. CDR3 in amino acids: CASSPGGYGYTF. The CDR3, as DNA: TGTGCCAGCAGCCCTGGGGGCTATGGCTACACCTTC.

V usage is TRBV7-6 and J usage is TRBJ2-3; D is possibly TRBD2 (6 bases). CDR1 SGHVS and CDR2 FNYEAQ come from the germline V gene. The length of the CDR3 is 15 residues. V lost 0 bases and J lost 2, with 9 bases in between. The CDR3, as DNA: TGTGCCAGCAGCTTAGCGGGACTTCTCACAGATACGCAGTATTTT. Translating it yields CASSLAGLLTDTQYF.